Given below is one TCR beta chain in context. The method was immunoSEQ multiplex PCR; TCRdb's version includes in-frame clones alone and lacks a portion of them. The data hold some 200,000 clones, with approximately 75% observed a single time. This record belongs to a study of blood T cell repertoires in COVID-19. Turning to the study itself: From the United States, Italy and Spain came samples of acute and convalescent COVID-19. In each case, the material was cDNA or gDNA derived from T cells, B-cell-depleted T cells, or PBMCs.

The study recruited people aged roughly 18 to 95 years across about two dozen US areas. Two negative PCRs, clearance, or symptom resolution had been documented for recovered Cohort 3 donors. Germline-derived CDR1 and CDR2 are GTSNPN and SVGIG (reference sequence). J was trimmed by 2 bases and V by 4 bases; bases with no gene match: 1. CDR3 length equals 13 residues. This clonotype was sampled from a man aged 40-49 years who had recovered from COVID-19. This rearrangement joins TRBV30 to TRBJ2-1; 8 bases map to TRBD1. Material for sequencing was PBMCs or T cells enriched from blood (not recorded which). The CDR3: CAWNRGTYNEQFF. Here the CDR3 DNA reads TGTGCCTGGAACAGGGGGACCTACAATGAGCAGTTCTTC. The variable domain in full, with the rest retrieved from reference TRBV30 and TRBJ2-1, is SQTIHQWPATLVQPVGSPLSLECTVEGTSNPNLYWYRQAAGRGLQLLFYSVGIGQISSEVPQNLSASRPQDRQFILSSKKLLLSDSGFYLCAWNRGTYNEQFFGPGTRLTVL.